This TCR beta chain was recovered during a study of T cell repertoires in aging, cancer and after chemotherapy. There are 18 residues in the CDR3. V was trimmed by 1 base and J by 1 base, leaving 20 bases between them. Germline loops: CDR1 LNHDA, CDR2 SQIVND (reference sequence). Peripheral blood genomic DNA, not sorted cells or RNA, was the template. Rearranged V-D-J TRB sequences were amplified with a mixed TRB-A/B primer pool. TCRdb re-called the multiplex PCR reads with MiXCR, one entry per CDR3 protein. In the table there are approximately 6,500 distinct CDR3 sequences, under 40% of which are singletons.

The TCR comes from a human donor with a blood cancer. Sequenced input: blood. The chain employs TRBV19 and TRBJ2-7, with a possible D match to TRBD1 (6 bases). CDR3: CASSIVAPDRSSSYEQYF. The CDR3 nucleotides read TGTGCCAGTAGTATAGTAGCCCCAGACAGGTCATCGTCCTACGAGCAGTACTTC.